A single sample is the source of the 11 T cell receptor beta chains below, sequenced in a study of tissue T cells after allogeneic stem cell transplantation (dated by TCRdb to the early 2020s). Libraries came from the immunoSEQ multiplex PCR assay. TCRdb limited this immuneACCESS table to in-frame rearrangements with V and J called. A share of clones is missing; checked studies link under half to unresolved V genes, and the rest is unexplained. Counted in this sample were approximately 8,400 clones; roughly a third of them appeared once. The leading ten clones occupy more than 6% of the sample. Interpreted using the paper, the time point label stands for: mouse harvest day 14 after allogeneic transplant. Mouse grafts consisting of 10^7 T-cell-depleted bone marrow cells combined with 10^6 splenic CD5+ T cells were administered by tail vein injection. Sequenced sample: skin. These TCRs come from a female BALB/c mouse given C57BL/6 T cells with graft-versus-host disease after an allogeneic hematopoietic cell transplant.

This clone was found once. Each gene name is a mouse one. The read ends 1 residue early relative to the CDR3; the germline J gene fills the gap. The chain employs TRBV19 and TRBJ1-3, with D uncertain. The CDR3 consists of 14 residues. Trimming removed 3 bases from V and 0 bases from J, with 7 bases in between. The germline CDR1 and CDR2 sequences are FNHDT and SITEND (reference sequence). The CDR3 reads CASSNRVSGNTLYF. The DNA read from the CDR3 is TGTGCCAGCAGTAATAGGGTTTCTGGAAATACGCTCTAT.

This clone has more than one count but fewer than ten. Germline and genes here are mouse. The read ends 1 residue shy of where the CDR3 ends; the end is completed using the germline J gene. This rearrangement joins TRBV5 to TRBJ1-2, with TRBD1 as a possible D gene (5 bases). Trimming shortened V by 0 bases and J by 4 bases, and 6 bases separated the two germline ends. Germline V gene sequence: CDR1 LGHNA, CDR2 YNLKQL (reference sequence). The CDR3 has 13 residues. The CDR3 protein is CASSQDRASDYTF. The part of the CDR3 DNA that was read is TGTGCCAGCAGCCAAGACAGGGCCTCCGACTACACC.

About this clone: Genes here carry mouse names. The CDR3 spells CASGAGSAETLYF. The sequenced part of the CDR3 DNA is TGTGCCAGCGGGGCGGGTAGTGCAGAAACGCTGTAT. V gene TRBV3 combines with J gene TRBJ2-3; D assignment may be TRBD1 or TRBD2 (5 bases each). The read terminates 1 residue ahead of where the CDR3 ends, so the germline J gene completes it. Trimming shortened V by 8 bases and J by 0 bases, and 9 bases separated the two germline ends. The CDR3 spans 13 residues. The germline V gene encodes CDR1 SNHLY and CDR2 FYNGKV (reference sequence).

As to this clone: The gene symbols are mouse symbols. The read is 1 residue too short to cover the CDR3 end, so that end is filled in from the germline J gene. This chain joins TRBV26 and TRBJ1-1; 7 positions match TRBD1. V lost 7 bases and J lost 1; bases outside the gene matches: 3. This CDR3 has 13 amino acids. Germline CDR1 and CDR2: KGHPV and FQNQEV (reference sequence). The DNA read from the CDR3 is TGTGCCAGCACCCGGACAGGGAACACAGAAGTCTTC. This codes for CASTRTGNTEVF. The whole CDR3 reads CASTRTGNTEVFF. Looking up the rest from reference TRBV26 and TRBJ1-1 gives the full variable domain: NSKVIQTPRYLVKGQGQKAKMRCIPEKGHPVVFWYQQNKNNEFKFLINFQNQEVLQQIDMTEKRFSAECPSNSPCSLEIQSSEAGDSALYLCASTRTGNTEVFFGKGTRLTVV.

Worth noting for this clone: Gene labels here are mouse ones. The CDR3 end is not reached by the read, which stops 1 residue before it; the germline J gene fills it in. The J gene is TRBJ2-4, the V gene TRBV3; D gene ambiguous. The CDR3 length is 14 residues. The V gene's germline CDR1 is SNHLY and CDR2 FYNGKV (reference sequence). Trimming left V 5 bases short and J 0 bases short, with 9 bases between. CDR3 amino acids: CASSPDNSQNTLYF. The part of the CDR3 DNA that was read is TGTGCCAGCAGCCCCGACAATAGTCAAAACACCTTGTAC.

A remark on this clone: All gene names here are mouse names. The read is 1 residue too short to cover the CDR3 end, so that end is filled in from the germline J gene. This rearrangement joins TRBV19 to TRBJ1-1; a possible D gene is TRBD1 (6 bases). This CDR3 contains 14 residues. Trimming removed 4 bases from V and 1 base from J, with 11 bases in between. Germline loops: CDR1 FNHDT, CDR2 SITEND (reference sequence). CDR3 bases read: TGTGCCAGCAGTTCCGGGACAAAAAACACAGAAGTCTTC. Protein product: CASSSGTKNTEVF. The CDR3 reads in full as CASSSGTKNTEVFF.

This clone was seen just once. Germline and genes here are mouse. The CDR3 end is not reached by the read, which stops 1 residue before it; the germline J gene fills it in. V usage is TRBV3 and J usage is TRBJ1-1; D unresolved. Trimming stripped 3 bases from V and 7 bases from J, with 3 bases between. CDR1 and CDR2 (germline): SNHLY, FYNGKV (reference sequence). CDR3 length equals 10 residues. The sequenced CDR3 bases are TGTGCCAGCAGCTTGGAAGAAGTCTTC. Encoded protein: CASSLEEVF. The full CDR3 protein reads CASSLEEVFF.

Of note for this clone: Gene and germline names: mouse. The read falls 1 residue short of the CDR3 end, and the missing part is taken from the germline J gene. The chain couples TRBV26 to TRBJ2-4; possibly TRBD2 for D (5 bases). This CDR3 comprises 13 residues. V was pared by 2 bases and J by 10 bases, with 13 bases between. The germline V gene has CDR1 KGHPV and CDR2 FQNQEV (reference sequence). Incomplete CDR3 DNA: TGTGCCAGCAGTCTGCTCTGGGAAGAATCCTTGTAC. It specifies CASSLLWEESLY. The CDR3 reads in full as CASSLLWEESLYF.

This clone has a handful of counts. Gene labels here are mouse ones. CDR3 loop: CASRGTKNTLYF. The sequenced part of the CDR3 DNA is TGTGCCAGCAGGGGGACAAAAAACACCTTGTAC. V is TRBV26 and J is TRBJ2-4, with a possible D match to TRBD1 (6 bases). The read comes to an end 1 residue before the CDR3 does, leaving the germline J gene to fill in the end. Germline V CDR1 and CDR2: KGHPV, FQNQEV (reference sequence). V was trimmed by 6 bases and J by 4 bases, leaving 8 bases between them. CDR3 size: 12 residues.

Details on this clone: Germline and genes: mouse. Read sequence stops 1 residue before the CDR3 end, and the germline J gene provides the missing end. V gene TRBV4 combines with J gene TRBJ2-2, with 8 bases that match TRBD2. The V gene end was trimmed by 5 bases and the J gene end by 4 bases; junction bases not matched to a gene: 9. Germline CDR1 and CDR2: LGHDT and YNNKQL (reference sequence). The CDR3 spans 16 residues. The part of the CDR3 DNA that was read is TGTGCCAGCAGCAAGCGGGGGGGGCGCGGCACCGGGCAGCTCTAC. Translation: CASSKRGGRGTGQLY. The full CDR3 reads CASSKRGGRGTGQLYF.

As to this clone: Gene labels here are mouse ones. Partial CDR3 DNA: TGTGCCAGCAGTTTAGAGGGCTCCGACTACACC. This sequence encodes CASSLEGSDYT. The whole CDR3 sequence reads CASSLEGSDYTF. The J gene is TRBJ1-2, the V gene TRBV15; unclear D gene. Read coverage stops 1 residue before the CDR3 terminus; the germline J gene supplies the remainder. Germline V CDR1 and CDR2: SGHND, FRSKSL. Trimming left V 1 base short and J 4 bases short, with 4 bases between. The CDR3 totals 12 residues. Variable domain in full (rest from reference TRBV15 and TRBJ1-2): DAGVTQTPRHEVAEKGQTIILKCEPVSGHNDLFWYRQTKIQGLELLSYFRSKSLMEDGGAFKDRFKAEMLNSSFSTLKIQPTEPKDSAVYLCASSLEGSDYTFGSGTRLLVI.